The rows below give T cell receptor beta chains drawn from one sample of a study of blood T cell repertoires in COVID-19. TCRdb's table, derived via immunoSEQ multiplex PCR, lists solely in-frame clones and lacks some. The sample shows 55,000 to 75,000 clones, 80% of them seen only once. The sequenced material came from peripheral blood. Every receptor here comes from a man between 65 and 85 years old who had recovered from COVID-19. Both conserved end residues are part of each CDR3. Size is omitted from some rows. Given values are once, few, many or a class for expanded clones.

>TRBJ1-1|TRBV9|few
CASSVGTGWNTEAFF
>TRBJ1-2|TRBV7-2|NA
CASSLVTGAGQGVRGGYTF
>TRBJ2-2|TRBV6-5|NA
CASTLSGGTGELFF
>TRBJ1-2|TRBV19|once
CASSIGRGTYGYTF
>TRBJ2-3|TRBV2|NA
CASSEGARGSGTDTQYF
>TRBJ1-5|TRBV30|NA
CAWRPTGQYNQPQHF
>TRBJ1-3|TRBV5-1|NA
CASSLEQRSGNTIYF
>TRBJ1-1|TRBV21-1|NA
CASSIGQGSGLGLLTEAFF
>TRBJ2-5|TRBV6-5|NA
CASSRGGRETQYF
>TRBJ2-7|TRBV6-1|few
CASRTGSYEQYF
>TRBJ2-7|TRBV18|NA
CASSPRADAYYEQYF
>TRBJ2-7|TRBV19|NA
CASSISRGGTYEQYF
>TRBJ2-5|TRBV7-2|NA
CASSLMVTSGIRETQYF
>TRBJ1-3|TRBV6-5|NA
CASKSPAPGNTIYF
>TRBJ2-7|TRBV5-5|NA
CASSLDRAYRFYEQYF
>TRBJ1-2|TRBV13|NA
CASSLRTGSYLRDRADILKGYTF
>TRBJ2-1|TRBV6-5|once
CASSFNRDRAYNEQFF
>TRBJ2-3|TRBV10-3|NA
CAARTPSTDTQYF
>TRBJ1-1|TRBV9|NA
CASSVAGDTEAFF
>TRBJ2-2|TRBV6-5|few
CASLGLGELFF
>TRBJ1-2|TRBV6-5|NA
CASRRTGHGYTF
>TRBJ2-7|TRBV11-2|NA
CASSSLAGVFYEQYF
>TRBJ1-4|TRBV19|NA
CASKLTNEKLFF
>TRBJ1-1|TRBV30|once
CAWSLRLVAFF
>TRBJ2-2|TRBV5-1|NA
CASSLVEQGELFF
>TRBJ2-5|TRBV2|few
CASGQGRQETQYF
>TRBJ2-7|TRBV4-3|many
CASSQGWTDEQYF
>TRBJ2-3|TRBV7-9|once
CASSPGWGGVVDTQYF
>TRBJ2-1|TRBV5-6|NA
CASSLETSTYYNEQFF
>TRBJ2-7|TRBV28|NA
CASSGRAVYEQYF
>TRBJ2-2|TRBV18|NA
CASSRPQGEAGELFF
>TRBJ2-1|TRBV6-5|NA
CASSLLAGGDSEQFF
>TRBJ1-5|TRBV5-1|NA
CASSFIGGPPYSNQPQHF
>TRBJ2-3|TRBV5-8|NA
CASSLGRVLTDTQYF
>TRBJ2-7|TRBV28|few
CASRSRQGTYEQYF
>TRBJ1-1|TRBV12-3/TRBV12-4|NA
CASKRQGTTEAFF
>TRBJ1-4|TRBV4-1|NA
CASSQGWADNEKLFF
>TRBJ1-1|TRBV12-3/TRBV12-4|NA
CASSFQGQTEAFF
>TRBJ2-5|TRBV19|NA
CASSISQGKTQYF
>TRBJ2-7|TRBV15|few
CATSRDAGLTRRGSYEQYF
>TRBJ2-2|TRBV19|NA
CASSISAQGVITGELFF
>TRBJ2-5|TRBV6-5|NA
CASTGQGYLETQYF
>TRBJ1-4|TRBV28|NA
CASSSGAGAAKLFF